The 9 T cell receptor beta chains listed next were all sequenced from one sample in a study of beta chain features in type 1 diabetes (dated 2018 in TCRdb). Libraries were built with the immunoSEQ multiplex PCR assay. The entire isolated RNA was reverse transcribed using the High Capacity cDNA Reverse Transcription Kit, and thus expressed TCRB transcripts were sequenced. As stored in TCRdb, this immuneACCESS dataset retains in-frame rearrangements with V and J assigned. A fraction of the clones does not appear; measured against another copy, unresolved V genes explain less than half of the discrepancy, and the remainder lacks a known reason. Present in this sample are roughly 240,000 clones, over 12% of which were seen just once. The ten largest clonotypes hold more than 0.02% of the sample. The sample comprised naive CD4+ T cells from blood. The cell subset or site label for this specimen denotes: true naive CD4+ T cells. The receptors derive from a woman between 40 and 50 years old in good health.

This clone turned up a few times. The rearrangement links TRBV4-2 to TRBJ1-2; 9 bases agree with TRBD1. Germline-derived CDR1 and CDR2 are LGHNA and YNFKEQ. CDR3 length equals 16 residues. V lost 1 base and J lost 4; bases outside the gene matches: 7. CDR3 sequence reads: CASSQVRDRELYGYTF. The CDR3 coding sequence is TGTGCCAGCAGCCAAGTTCGGGACAGGGAGCTCTATGGCTACACCTTC.

This clone was recorded a few times. The chain carries TRBV10-1 and TRBJ2-7; 10 nucleotides align to TRBD2. The CDR3 extends over 18 amino acids. Unmatched junction bases numbered 16, after V lost 6 bases and J lost 2 bases. The germline V gene encodes CDR1 WNHNN and CDR2 SYGVQD (reference sequence). The CDR3, as DNA: TGCGCCAGCAGCCCTATGGATTTAGCGGGGGGCCTGACCTACGAGCAGTACTTC. This codes for CASSPMDLAGGLTYEQYF.

The V gene is TRBV4-3, the J gene TRBJ2-2, with 10 bases aligning to TRBD1. This CDR3 has 19 residues. Unmatched junction bases numbered 11, after V lost 4 bases and J lost 0 bases. Germline CDR1 reads LGHNA; CDR2 reads YSLEER. CDR3 sequence: CASSRIGTGAVSNTGELFF. The CDR3 DNA follows: TGCGCCAGCAGCCGAATCGGGACAGGGGCCGTTTCGAACACCGGGGAGCTGTTTTTT.

The chain couples TRBV5-1 to TRBJ2-5; D gene unclear. The CDR3 totals 13 residues. Trimming shortened V by 7 bases and J by 5 bases, and 15 bases separated the two germline ends. Germline values: CDR1 SGHRS, CDR2 YFSETQ. The CDR3 region is CASEPIGRETQYF. CDR3 nucleotides: TGCGCCAGCGAACCCATAGGCAGGGAGACCCAGTACTTC.

V usage is TRBV11-2 and J usage is TRBJ2-1, with TRBD2 matching 8 bases. This CDR3 contains 15 residues. Germline-derived CDR1 and CDR2 are SGHAT and FQNNGV. V trimming: 2 bases; J trimming: 7 bases; junction bases outside the gene matches: 7. The chain's CDR3 is CASSLSAGGGNEQFF. The DNA for the CDR3 is TGTGCCAGCAGCTTAAGTGCGGGGGGAGGTAATGAGCAGTTCTTC. Variable domain in full (rest from reference TRBV11-2 and TRBJ2-1): EAGVAQSPRYKIIEKRQSVAFWCNPISGHATLYWYQQILGQGPKLLIQFQNNGVVDDSQLPKDRFSAERLKGVDSTLKIQPAKLEDSAVYLCASSLSAGGGNEQFFGPGTRLTVL.

This clone was detected only a few times. V gene TRBV7-9 combines with J gene TRBJ1-2, with a possible D match to TRBD1 (6 bases). This CDR3 comprises 14 residues. V lost 1 base and J 3 bases, leaving 9 bases between the germline ends. Germline CDR1 SEHNR, CDR2 FQNEAQ (reference sequence). The CDR3 sequence is CASSLGQVDYGYTF. The CDR3 coding sequence is TGTGCCAGCAGCTTAGGACAGGTGGACTATGGCTACACCTTC.

The chain recombines TRBV7-6 with TRBJ2-1, with D perhaps matching TRBD1 (5 bases). The CDR3 is 14 residues long. The germline V and J ends were trimmed by 1 base and 6 bases, with 10 bases remaining between them. From germline, CDR1 is SGHVS and CDR2 FNYEAQ. The CDR3 DNA reads TGTGCCAGCAGCTTAGGGGGCTTCTCCAATGAGCAGTTCTTC. Translation: CASSLGGFSNEQFF. The full variable domain, its missing parts supplied by reference TRBV7-6 and TRBJ2-1, is GAGVSQSPRYKVTKRGQDVALRCDPISGHVSLYWYRQALGQGPEFLTYFNYEAQQDKSGLPNDRFSAERPEGSISTLTIQRTEQRDSAMYRCASSLGGFSNEQFFGPGTRLTVL.

V usage is TRBV5-1 and J usage is TRBJ2-5; D is uncertain. Germline V lookup: CDR1 SGHRS, CDR2 YFSETQ. With 4 bases removed from V and 5 bases from J, the gap between germline ends came to 18 bases. This CDR3 has 15 amino acids. The CDR3 here is CASSAVLGLEETQYF. CDR3 sequence (DNA): TGCGCCAGCAGCGCGGTGTTGGGTTTAGAGGAGACCCAGTACTTC.

CDR3 amino acids: CASSRSAGGHTDTQYF. CDR3 coding DNA: TGCGCCAGCAGCCGCTCAGCGGGGGGCCACACAGATACGCAGTATTTT. The rearrangement uses TRBV5-1 and TRBJ2-3, with 9 nucleotides matching TRBD2. There are 16 residues in the CDR3. Germline V gene data show CDR1 as SGHRS and CDR2 as YFSETQ. Trimming removed 4 bases from V and 2 bases from J; junction bases left unmatched: 8.